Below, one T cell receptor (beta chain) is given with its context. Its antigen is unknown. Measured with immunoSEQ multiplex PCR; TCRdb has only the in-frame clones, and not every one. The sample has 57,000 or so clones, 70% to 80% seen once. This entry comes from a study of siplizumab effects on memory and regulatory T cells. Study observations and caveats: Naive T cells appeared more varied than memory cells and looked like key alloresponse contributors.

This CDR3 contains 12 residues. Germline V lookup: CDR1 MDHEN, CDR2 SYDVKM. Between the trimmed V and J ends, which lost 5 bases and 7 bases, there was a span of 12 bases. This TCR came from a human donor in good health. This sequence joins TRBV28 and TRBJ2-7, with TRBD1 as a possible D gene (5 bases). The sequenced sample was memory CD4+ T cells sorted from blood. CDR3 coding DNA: TGTGCCAGCAGTGGACAACTCTGGGAGCAGTACTTC. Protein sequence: CASSGQLWEQYF.